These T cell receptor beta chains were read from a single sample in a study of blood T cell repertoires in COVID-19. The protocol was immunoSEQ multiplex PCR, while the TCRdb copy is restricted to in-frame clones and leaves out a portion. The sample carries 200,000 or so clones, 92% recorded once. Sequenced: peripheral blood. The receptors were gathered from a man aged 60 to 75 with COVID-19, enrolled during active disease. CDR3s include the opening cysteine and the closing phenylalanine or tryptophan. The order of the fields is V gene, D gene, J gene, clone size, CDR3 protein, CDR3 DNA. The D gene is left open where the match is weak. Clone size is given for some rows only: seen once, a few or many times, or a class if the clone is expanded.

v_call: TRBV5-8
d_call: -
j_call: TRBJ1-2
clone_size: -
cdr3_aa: CASSWDISNYGYTF
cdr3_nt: TGTGCCAGCAGCTGGGACATCAGTAACTATGGCTACACCTTC

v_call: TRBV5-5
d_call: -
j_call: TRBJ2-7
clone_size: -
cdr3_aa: CASSFGGRNEQYF
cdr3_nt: TGTGCCAGCAGCTTCGGGGGAAGGAACGAGCAGTACTTC

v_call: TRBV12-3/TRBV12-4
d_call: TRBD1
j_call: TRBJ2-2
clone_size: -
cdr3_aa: CASSWTGSGELFF
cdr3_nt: TGTGCCAGCAGTTGGACAGGGTCCGGGGAGCTGTTTTTT

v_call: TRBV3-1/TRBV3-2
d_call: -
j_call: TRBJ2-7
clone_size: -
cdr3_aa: CASSQDAQSSYEQYF
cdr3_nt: TGTGCCAGCAGCCAAGATGCACAGAGCTCCTACGAGCAGTACTTC

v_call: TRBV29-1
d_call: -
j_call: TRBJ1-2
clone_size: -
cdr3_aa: CSVDPLGYGYTF
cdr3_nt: TGCAGCGTTGACCCCCTCGGCTATGGCTACACCTTC

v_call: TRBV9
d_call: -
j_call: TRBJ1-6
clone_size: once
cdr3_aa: CASSVGGDNSPLHF
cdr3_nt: TGTGCCAGCAGCGTAGGAGGAGATAATTCACCCCTCCACTTT

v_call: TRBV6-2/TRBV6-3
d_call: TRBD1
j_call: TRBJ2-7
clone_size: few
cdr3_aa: CASSYSWTGSYEQYF
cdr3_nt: TGTGCCAGCAGTTACTCCTGGACAGGGAGTTACGAGCAGTACTTC

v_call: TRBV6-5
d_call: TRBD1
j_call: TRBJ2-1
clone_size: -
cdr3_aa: CASGRGSTGYEQFF
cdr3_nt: TGTGCCAGCGGAAGGGGCTCGACAGGGTATGAGCAGTTCTTC

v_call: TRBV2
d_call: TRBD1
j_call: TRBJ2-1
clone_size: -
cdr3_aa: CASRADRGQYNEQFF
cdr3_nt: TGTGCCAGCAGGGCGGACAGGGGTCAATACAATGAGCAGTTCTTC

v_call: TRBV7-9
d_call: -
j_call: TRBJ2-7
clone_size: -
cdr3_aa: CASSPPSAVQYF
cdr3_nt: TGTGCCAGCAGCCCTCCTAGCGCAGTGCAGTACTTC

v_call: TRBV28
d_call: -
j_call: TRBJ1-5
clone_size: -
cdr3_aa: CASSPYRHVFGNQPQHF
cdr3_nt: TGTGCCAGCAGTCCATACAGACATGTCTTTGGCAATCAGCCCCAGCATTTT

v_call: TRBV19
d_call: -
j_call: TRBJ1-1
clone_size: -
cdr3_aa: CASSIGQVNTEAFF
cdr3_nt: TGTGCCAGTAGTATAGGGCAGGTAAACACTGAAGCTTTCTTT

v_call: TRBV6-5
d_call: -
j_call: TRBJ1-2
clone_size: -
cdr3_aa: CASSYSGVVNYGYTF
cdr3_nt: TGTGCCAGCAGTTACTCAGGGGTGGTTAACTATGGCTACACCTTC

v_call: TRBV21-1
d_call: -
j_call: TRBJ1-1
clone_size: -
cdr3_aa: CASGNGAGDITATEAFF
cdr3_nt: TGTGCCAGCGGGAATGGGGCAGGGGACATAACGGCCACTGAAGCTTTCTTT

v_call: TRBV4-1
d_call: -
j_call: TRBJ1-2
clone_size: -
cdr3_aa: CASSQDGTGYTF
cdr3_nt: TGCGCCAGCAGCCAAGATGGCACCGGCTACACCTTC

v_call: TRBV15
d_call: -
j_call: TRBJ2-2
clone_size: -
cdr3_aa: CATSRDAGANTGELFF
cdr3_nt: TGTGCCACCAGCAGAGATGCAGGGGCGAACACCGGGGAGCTGTTTTTT

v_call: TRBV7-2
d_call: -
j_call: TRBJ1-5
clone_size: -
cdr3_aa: CASSLGPTRPQHF
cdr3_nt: TGTGCCAGCAGCTTAGGCCCGACACGGCCCCAGCATTTT

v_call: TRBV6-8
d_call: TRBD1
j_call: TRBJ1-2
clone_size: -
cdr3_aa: CASSQGDTLGNYGYTF
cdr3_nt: TGTGCCAGCAGTCAGGGGGACACCCTCGGTAACTATGGCTACACCTTC

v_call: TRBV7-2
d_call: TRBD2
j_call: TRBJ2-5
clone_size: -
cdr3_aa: CASSLAGEGETQYF
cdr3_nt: TGTGCCAGCAGCTTAGCGGGGGAGGGAGAGACCCAGTACTTC

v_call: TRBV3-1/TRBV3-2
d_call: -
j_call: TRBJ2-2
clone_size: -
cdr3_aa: CASSPEYTGELFF
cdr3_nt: TGTGCCAGCAGCCCCGAGTACACCGGGGAGCTGTTTTTT

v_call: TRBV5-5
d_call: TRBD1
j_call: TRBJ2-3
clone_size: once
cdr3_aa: CASSLDVGQSLTQYF
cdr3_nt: TGTGCCAGCAGCTTGGATGTGGGACAGTCCCTTACGCAGTATTTT

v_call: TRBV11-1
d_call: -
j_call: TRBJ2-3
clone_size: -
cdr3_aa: CASSSRLFTDTQYF
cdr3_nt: TGTGCCAGCAGCTCTAGACTATTCACAGATACGCAGTATTTT

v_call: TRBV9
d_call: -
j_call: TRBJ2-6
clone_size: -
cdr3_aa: CASSVVAWRTGANVLTF
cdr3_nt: TGTGCCAGCAGCGTAGTCGCGTGGAGGACTGGGGCCAACGTCCTGACTTTC

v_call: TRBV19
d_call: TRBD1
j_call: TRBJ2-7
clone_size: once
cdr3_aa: CASSTPLQQGANEQYF
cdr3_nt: TGTGCCAGTAGTACCCCTTTACAACAGGGGGCGAACGAGCAGTACTTC

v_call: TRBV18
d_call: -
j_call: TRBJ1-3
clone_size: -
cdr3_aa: CASSKTDLSGNTIYF
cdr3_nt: TGTGCCAGCTCAAAGACAGATCTCTCTGGAAACACCATATATTTT

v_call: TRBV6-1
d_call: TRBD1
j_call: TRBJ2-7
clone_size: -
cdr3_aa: CASSARRTGQSYEQYF
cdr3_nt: TGTGCCAGCAGTGCTAGAAGGACAGGGCAATCCTACGAGCAGTACTTC

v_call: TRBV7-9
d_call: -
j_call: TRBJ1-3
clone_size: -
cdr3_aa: CASSLAPQRGNTIYF
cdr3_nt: TGTGCCAGCAGCTTAGCCCCCCAGAGGGGAAACACCATATATTTT

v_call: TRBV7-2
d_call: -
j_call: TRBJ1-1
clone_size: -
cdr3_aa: CASSVSQGINAEAFF
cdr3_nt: TGTGCCAGCAGCGTGTCACAGGGAATCAACGCTGAAGCTTTCTTT

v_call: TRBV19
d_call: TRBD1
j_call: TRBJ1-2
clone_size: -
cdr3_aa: CASSRTTGTGLGYTF
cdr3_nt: TGTGCCAGTAGTAGGACGACCGGGACAGGGCTGGGCTACACCTTC

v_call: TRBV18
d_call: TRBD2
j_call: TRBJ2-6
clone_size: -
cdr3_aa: CASSPREGAGANVLTF
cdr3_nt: TGTGCCAGCTCACCGCGGGAGGGGGCCGGGGCCAACGTCCTGACTTTC

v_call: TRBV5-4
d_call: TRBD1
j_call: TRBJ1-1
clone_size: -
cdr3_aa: CASSLKQGMTEAFF
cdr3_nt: TGTGCCAGCAGCTTGAAACAGGGGATGACTGAAGCTTTCTTT

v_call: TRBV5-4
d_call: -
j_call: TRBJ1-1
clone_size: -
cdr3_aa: CASSATGGTSEAFF
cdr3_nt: TGTGCCAGCAGCGCGACCGGGGGGACAAGTGAAGCTTTCTTT

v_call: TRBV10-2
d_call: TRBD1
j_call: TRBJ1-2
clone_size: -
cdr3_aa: CASSVPGQGAQGYTF
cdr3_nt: TGCGCCAGCAGCGTACCGGGACAGGGGGCACAAGGCTACACCTTC

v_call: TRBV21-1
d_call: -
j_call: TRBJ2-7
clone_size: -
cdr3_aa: CASRDRALSSYEQYF
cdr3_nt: TGTGCCAGCAGGGACAGGGCGTTATCTTCCTACGAGCAGTACTTC

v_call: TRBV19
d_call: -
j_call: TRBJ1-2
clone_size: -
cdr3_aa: CASSPRADSPRYGYTF
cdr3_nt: TGTGCCAGTAGCCCTAGGGCGGACTCCCCGCGGTATGGCTACACCTTC

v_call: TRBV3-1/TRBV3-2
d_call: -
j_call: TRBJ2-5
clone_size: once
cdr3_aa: CASSQGLLEGARETQYF
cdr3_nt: TGTGCCAGCAGCCAAGGGCTACTGGAGGGGGCGCGTGAGACCCAGTACTTC

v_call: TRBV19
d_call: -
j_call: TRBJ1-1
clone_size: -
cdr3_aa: CASQGRNTEAFF
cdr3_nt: TGTGCCAGTCAGGGGAGGAACACTGAAGCTTTCTTT

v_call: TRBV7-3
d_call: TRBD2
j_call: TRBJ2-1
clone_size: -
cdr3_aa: CASSATSGSYNEQFF
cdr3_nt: TGTGCCAGCAGCGCTACTAGCGGAAGCTACAATGAGCAGTTCTTC

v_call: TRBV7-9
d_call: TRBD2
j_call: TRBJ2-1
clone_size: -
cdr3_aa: CASSLVFSGEENEQFF
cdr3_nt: TGTGCCAGCAGCTTAGTCTTTAGCGGGGAAGAGAATGAGCAGTTCTTC

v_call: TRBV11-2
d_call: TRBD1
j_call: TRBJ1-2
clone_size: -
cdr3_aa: CASSSEQGNYGYTF
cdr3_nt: TGTGCCAGCAGCTCGGAACAGGGGAACTATGGCTACACCTTC

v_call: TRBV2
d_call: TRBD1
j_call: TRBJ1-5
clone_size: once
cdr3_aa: CASSTGGYSNQPQHF
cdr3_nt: TGTGCCAGCAGTACAGGGGGGTATAGCAATCAGCCCCAGCATTTT

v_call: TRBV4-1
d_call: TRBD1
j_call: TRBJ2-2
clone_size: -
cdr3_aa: CASSQWGQVLGELFF
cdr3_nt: TGCGCCAGCAGCCAATGGGGACAGGTTCTCGGGGAGCTGTTTTTT